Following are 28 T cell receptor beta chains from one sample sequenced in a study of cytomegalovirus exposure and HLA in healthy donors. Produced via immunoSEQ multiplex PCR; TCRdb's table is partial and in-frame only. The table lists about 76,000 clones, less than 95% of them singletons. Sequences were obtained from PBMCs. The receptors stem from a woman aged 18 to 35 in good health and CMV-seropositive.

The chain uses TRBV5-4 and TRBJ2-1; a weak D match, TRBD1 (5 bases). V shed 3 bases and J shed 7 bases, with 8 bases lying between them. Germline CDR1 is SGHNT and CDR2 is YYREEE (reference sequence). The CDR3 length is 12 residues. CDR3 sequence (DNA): TGTGCCAGCAGCTCCAACAGGAATGAGCAGTTCTTC. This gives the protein CASSSNRNEQFF.

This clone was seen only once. The DNA for the CDR3 is TGTGCCAGCAGCCGATCCGGGGGGTACACTGAAGCTTTCTTT. Translating gives CASSRSGGYTEAFF. This chain uses TRBV7-8 with TRBJ1-1; TRBD1 might be the D (5 bases). V was cut by 5 bases and J by 3 bases, with 13 bases left in between. Per germline, CDR1 SGHVS and CDR2 FQNEAQ. This CDR3 region has 14 residues.

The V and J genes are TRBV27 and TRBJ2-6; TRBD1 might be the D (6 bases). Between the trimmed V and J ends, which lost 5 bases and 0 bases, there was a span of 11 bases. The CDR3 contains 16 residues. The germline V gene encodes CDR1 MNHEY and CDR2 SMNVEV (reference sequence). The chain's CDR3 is CASSRDTYSGANVLTF. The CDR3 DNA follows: TGTGCCAGCAGTCGGGACACCTACTCTGGGGCCAACGTCCTGACTTTC.

The CDR3 here is CASSPAVGEGYIQYF. DNA for the CDR3: TGTGCCAGCTCACCCGCTGTAGGTGAGGGATACATTCAGTACTTC. The chain has TRBV18 and TRBJ2-4; D perhaps matches TRBD2 (5 bases). Germline V gene data show CDR1 as KGHSH and CDR2 as LQKENI. Trimming stripped 3 bases from V and 8 bases from J, with 17 bases between. There are 15 residues in the CDR3.

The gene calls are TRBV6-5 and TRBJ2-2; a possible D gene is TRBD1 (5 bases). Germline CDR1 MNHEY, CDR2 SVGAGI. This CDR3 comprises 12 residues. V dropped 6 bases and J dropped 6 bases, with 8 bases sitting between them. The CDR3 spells CASRPGPGELFF. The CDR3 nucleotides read TGTGCCAGCAGACCAGGGCCCGGGGAGCTGTTTTTT.

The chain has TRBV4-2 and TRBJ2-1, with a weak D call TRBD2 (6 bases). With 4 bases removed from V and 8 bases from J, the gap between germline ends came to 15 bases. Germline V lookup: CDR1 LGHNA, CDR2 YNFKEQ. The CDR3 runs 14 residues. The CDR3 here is CASSRNGRKDEQFF. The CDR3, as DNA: TGTGCCAGCAGCCGTAACGGGAGAAAGGATGAGCAGTTCTTC.

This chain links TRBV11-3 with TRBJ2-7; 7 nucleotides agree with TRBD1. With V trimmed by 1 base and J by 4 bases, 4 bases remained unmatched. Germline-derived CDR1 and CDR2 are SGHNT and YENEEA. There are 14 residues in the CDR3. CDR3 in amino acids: CASSLGGTAYEQYF. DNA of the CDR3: TGTGCCAGCAGCTTAGGTGGGACAGCTTACGAGCAGTACTTC. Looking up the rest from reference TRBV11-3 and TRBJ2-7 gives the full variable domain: EAGVVQSPRYKIIEKKQPVAFWCNPISGHNTLYWYLQNLGQGPELLIRYENEEAVDDSQLPKDRFSAERLKGVDSTLKIQPAELGDSAVYLCASSLGGTAYEQYFGPGTRLTVT.

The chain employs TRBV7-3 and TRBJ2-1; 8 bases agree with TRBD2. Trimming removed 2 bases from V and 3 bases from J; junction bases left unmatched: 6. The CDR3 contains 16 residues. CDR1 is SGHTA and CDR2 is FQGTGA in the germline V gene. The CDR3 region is CASSLVRLASYNEQFF. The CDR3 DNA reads TGTGCCAGCAGCTTAGTGAGACTAGCGAGCTACAATGAGCAGTTCTTC.

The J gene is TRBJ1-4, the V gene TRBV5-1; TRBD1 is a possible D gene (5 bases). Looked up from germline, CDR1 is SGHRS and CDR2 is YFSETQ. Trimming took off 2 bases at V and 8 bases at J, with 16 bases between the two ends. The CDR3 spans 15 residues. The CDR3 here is CASSFSAGIEEKLFF. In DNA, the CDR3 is TGCGCCAGCAGCTTTTCCGCAGGGATTGAGGAAAAACTGTTTTTT.

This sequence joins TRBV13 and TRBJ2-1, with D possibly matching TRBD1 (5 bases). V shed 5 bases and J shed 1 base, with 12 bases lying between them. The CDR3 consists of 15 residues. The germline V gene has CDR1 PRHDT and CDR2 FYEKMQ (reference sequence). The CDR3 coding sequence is TGTGCCAGCAGCCTCGTCCAGGGATCCTACAATGAGCAGTTCTTC. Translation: CASSLVQGSYNEQFF.

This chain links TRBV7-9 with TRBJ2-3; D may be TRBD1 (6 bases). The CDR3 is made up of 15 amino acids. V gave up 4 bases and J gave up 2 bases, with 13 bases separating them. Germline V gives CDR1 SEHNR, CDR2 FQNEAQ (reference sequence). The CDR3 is CASSSRDTFTDTQYF. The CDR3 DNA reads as TGTGCCAGCAGCTCCCGGGACACATTCACAGATACGCAGTATTTT.

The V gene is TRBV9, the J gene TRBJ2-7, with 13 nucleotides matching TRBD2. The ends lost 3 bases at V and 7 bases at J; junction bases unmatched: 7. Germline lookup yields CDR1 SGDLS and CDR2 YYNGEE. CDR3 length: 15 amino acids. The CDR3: CASSARLAGGEEQYF. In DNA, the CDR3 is TGTGCCAGCAGCGCCAGACTAGCGGGAGGCGAGGAGCAGTACTTC. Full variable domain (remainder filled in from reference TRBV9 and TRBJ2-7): DSGVTQTPKHLITATGQRVTLRCSPRSGDLSVYWYQQSLDQGLQFLIQYYNGEERAKGNILERFSAQQFPDLHSELNLSSLELGDSALYFCASSARLAGGEEQYFGPGTRLTVT.

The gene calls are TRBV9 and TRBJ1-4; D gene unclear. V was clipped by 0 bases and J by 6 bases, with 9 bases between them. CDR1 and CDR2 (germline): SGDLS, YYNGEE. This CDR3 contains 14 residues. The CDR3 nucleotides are TGTGCCAGCAGCGTAGCGGGGAGACATGAAAAACTGTTTTTT. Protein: CASSVAGRHEKLFF.

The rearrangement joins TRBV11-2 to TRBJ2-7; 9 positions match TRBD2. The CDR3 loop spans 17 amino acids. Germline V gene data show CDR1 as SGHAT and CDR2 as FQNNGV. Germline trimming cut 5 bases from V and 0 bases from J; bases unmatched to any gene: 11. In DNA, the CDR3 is TGTGCCAGCAGCCTCTCCCCAGGTAGCGGGAGCTCCTACGAGCAGTACTTC. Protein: CASSLSPGSGSSYEQYF.

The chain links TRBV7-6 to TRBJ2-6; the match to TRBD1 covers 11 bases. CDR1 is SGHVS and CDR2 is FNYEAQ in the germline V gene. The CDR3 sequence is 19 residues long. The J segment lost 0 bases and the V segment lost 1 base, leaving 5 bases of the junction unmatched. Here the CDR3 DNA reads TGTGCCAGCAGCTTAGAAAGGACAGGGGGCCTCTCTGGGGCCAACGTCCTGACTTTC. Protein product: CASSLERTGGLSGANVLTF.

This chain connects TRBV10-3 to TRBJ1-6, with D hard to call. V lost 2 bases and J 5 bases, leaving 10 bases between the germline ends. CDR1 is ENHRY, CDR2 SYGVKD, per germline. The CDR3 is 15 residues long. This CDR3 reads CAISEGTVDNSPLHF. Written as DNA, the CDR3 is TGTGCCATCAGTGAGGGTACGGTCGATAATTCACCCCTCCACTTT.

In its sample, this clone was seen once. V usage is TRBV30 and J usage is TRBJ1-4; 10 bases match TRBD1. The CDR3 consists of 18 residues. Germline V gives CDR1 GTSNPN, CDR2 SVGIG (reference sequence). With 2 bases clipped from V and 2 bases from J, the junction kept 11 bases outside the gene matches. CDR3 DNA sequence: TGTGCCTGGAGTCCGCCGGGACAGGGGTTTGGGACTAATGAAAAACTGTTTTTT. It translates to CAWSPPGQGFGTNEKLFF.

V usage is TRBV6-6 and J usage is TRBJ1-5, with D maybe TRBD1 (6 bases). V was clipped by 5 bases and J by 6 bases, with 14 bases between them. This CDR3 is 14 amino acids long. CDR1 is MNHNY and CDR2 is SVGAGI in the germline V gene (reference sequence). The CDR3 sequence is CASSTLGAGQPQHF. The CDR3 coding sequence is TGTGCCAGCAGTACACTGGGGGCTGGTCAGCCCCAGCATTTT.

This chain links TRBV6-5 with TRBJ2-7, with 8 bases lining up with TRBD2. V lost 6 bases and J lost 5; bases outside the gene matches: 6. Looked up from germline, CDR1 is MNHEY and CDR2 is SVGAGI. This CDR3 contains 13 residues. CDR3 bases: TGTGCCAGCAGGCGGGAGGACATCCACGAGCAGTACTTC. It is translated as CASRREDIHEQYF.

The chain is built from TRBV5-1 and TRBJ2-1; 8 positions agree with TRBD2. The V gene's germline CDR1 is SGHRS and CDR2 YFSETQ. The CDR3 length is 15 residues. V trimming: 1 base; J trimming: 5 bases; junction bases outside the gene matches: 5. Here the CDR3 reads CASSLMRTSNNEQFF. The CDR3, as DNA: TGCGCCAGCAGCTTGATGCGGACTAGCAACAATGAGCAGTTCTTC.

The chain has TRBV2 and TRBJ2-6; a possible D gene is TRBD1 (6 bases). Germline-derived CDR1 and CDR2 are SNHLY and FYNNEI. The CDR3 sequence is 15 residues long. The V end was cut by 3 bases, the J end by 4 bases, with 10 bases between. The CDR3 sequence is CASSETGAGANVLTF. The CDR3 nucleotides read TGTGCCAGCAGTGAGACAGGCGCAGGGGCCAACGTCCTGACTTTC.

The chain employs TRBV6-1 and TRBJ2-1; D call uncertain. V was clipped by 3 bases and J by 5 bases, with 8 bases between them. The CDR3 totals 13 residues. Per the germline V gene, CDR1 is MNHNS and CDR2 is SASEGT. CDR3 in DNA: TGTGCCAGCAGTGAGACCACTAACAATGAGCAGTTCTTC. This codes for CASSETTNNEQFF.

The CDR3 DNA reads TGCGCCAGCACGCGGGGAGGTGTTGGGTACACCGGGGAGCTGTTTTTT. Translated, it gives CASTRGGVGYTGELFF. The chain links TRBV5-1 to TRBJ2-2; D may be TRBD2 (6 bases). The CDR3 has 16 residues. Trimming cost V 6 bases and J 3 bases, with 18 bases left between them. Germline V lookup: CDR1 SGHRS, CDR2 YFSETQ.

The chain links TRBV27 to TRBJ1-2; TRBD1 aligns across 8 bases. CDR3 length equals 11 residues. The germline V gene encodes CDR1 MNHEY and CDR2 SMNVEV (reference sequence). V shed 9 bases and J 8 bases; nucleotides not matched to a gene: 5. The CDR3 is CASGQGGGYTF. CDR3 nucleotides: TGTGCCAGTGGACAGGGAGGAGGCTACACCTTC.

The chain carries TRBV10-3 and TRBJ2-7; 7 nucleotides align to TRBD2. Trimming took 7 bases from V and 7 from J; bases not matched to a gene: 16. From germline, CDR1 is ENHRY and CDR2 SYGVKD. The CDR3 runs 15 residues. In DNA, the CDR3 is TGTGCCATCACACGAGAGCTAGCGGCTTCTGGGGAGCAGTACTTC. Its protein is CAITRELAASGEQYF.

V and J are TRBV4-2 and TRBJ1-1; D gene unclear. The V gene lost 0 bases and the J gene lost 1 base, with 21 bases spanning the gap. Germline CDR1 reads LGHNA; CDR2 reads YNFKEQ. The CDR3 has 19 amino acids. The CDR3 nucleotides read TGTGCCAGCAGCCAAGATTTGGTGGGCCCGGAGGGAGCGAACACTGAAGCTTTCTTT. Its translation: CASSQDLVGPEGANTEAFF.

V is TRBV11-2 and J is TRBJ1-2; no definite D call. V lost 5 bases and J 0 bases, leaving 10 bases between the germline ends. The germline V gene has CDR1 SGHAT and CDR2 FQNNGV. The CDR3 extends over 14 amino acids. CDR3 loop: CASSLTGPNYGYTF. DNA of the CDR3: TGTGCCAGCAGCCTAACGGGTCCTAACTATGGCTACACCTTC.

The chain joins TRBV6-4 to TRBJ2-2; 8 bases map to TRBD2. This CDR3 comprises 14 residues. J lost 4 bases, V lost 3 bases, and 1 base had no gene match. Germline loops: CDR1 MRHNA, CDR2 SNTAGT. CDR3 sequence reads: CASSEGTSTGELFF. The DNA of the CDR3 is TGTGCCAGCAGTGAAGGGACTAGCACCGGGGAGCTGTTTTTT.